This is a list of T cell receptor beta chains from one sample in a study of molecular identifiers for immune sequencing clone quantification. MiXCR, applied by TCRdb to the PCR reads, yields one record per CDR3 protein. The sample lists approximately 40,000 distinct CDR3 sequences; approximately 22% were seen once. The sequencing sample was made of naive CD8+ T cells from blood, with Jurkat cell RNA spiked in. Receptors originate from a human donor in good health. Some libraries in this study had Jurkat cell RNA spiked in. The CDR3 runs from the conserved cysteine through the conserved F or W. The D gene is left open where the match is weak. Clone size is shown for a subset of rows, as once, few, many or a class of expanded clone.

v_call	clone_size	d_call	j_call	cdr3_nt	cdr3_aa
TRBV7-9	few	TRBD2	TRBJ2-5	TGTGCCAGCATTCTGACTAGCGGGACTGAGACCCAGTACTTC	CASILTSGTETQYF
TRBV12-3/TRBV12-4	many	-	TRBJ2-3	TGTGCCAGCAGTTTAGAGGCGGGACATCGGGGTACGCAGTATTTT	CASSLEAGHRGTQYF
TRBV3-1	many	-	TRBJ2-5	TGTGCCAGCAGCCAAATCGAGGGGTCCGATGCGGAGACCCAGTACTTC	CASSQIEGSDAETQYF
TRBV5-4	many	TRBD1	TRBJ1-1	TGTGCCAGCAGCTCGGGACAGAATCTCACTGAAGCTTTCTTT	CASSSGQNLTEAFF
TRBV7-9	-	-	TRBJ2-5	TGTGCCAGCATGCGGTACCAAGCGCCCCAGTACTTC	CASMRYQAPQYF
TRBV3-1	many	TRBD2	TRBJ2-1	TGTGCCAGCAGCCAAGATTATAGGACTAGCGGCATTGAGCAGTTCTTC	CASSQDYRTSGIEQFF
TRBV6-1	-	TRBD2	TRBJ2-1	TGTGCCAGCAAAGAACCCCTTCTAGCGGGAGTCGTTAATGAGCAGTTCTTC	CASKEPLLAGVVNEQFF
TRBV28	many	TRBD1	TRBJ2-1	TGTGCCAGCAGTTTATACAGGGGGATCGATGAGCAGTTCTTC	CASSLYRGIDEQFF
TRBV15	many	-	TRBJ1-6	TGTGCCACCAGCAGAGATCCGCCACTTGGCTCACCCCTCCACTTT	CATSRDPPLGSPLHF
TRBV5-5	-	-	TRBJ2-1	TGTGCCAGCAGCTTGGAAGACGGACGCTCCTACAATGAGCAGTTCTTC	CASSLEDGRSYNEQFF
TRBV28	many	-	TRBJ2-7	TGTGCCAGCAGCCCCACCTCCTACGAGCAGTACTTC	CASSPTSYEQYF
TRBV5-1	many	-	TRBJ2-3	TGCGCCGCAGACACACGCCACTCTAGCACAGATACGCAGTATTTT	CAADTRHSSTDTQYF
TRBV27	few	-	TRBJ2-1	TGTGCCAGCAGCGGACAGATACCAGACAAGCAGTTCTTC	CASSGQIPDKQFF
TRBV7-2	-	-	TRBJ1-1	TGTGCCAGCAGCTTCTTCGGGGGTGGGACTGAAGCTTTCTTT	CASSFFGGGTEAFF
TRBV11-2	-	-	TRBJ2-6	TGTGCCAGCAGCTTAGGACGGGACTCTGGGGCCCCCGTCCTGCCTTTC	CASSLGRDSGAPVLPF
TRBV12-3/TRBV12-4	many	-	TRBJ2-5	TGTGCCAGCAGTTTTCGGCTAGTAGCAGAGACCCAGTACTTC	CASSFRLVAETQYF
TRBV9	-	-	TRBJ2-1	TGTGCCAGCAGCGTAGCCGGGATCGGAAATGAGCCGTTCTTC	CASSVAGIGNEPFF
TRBV19	-	TRBD1	TRBJ2-2	TGTGCCAGTACCGAACAGGGGACGAACACCGGGGAGCTGTTTTTT	CASTEQGTNTGELFF
TRBV19	once	-	TRBJ2-3	TGTGCCAGTAGTATCGGCGGGGTCACAGGTACGCAGTATTTT	CASSIGGVTGTQYF
TRBV5-1	many	-	TRBJ1-1	TGCGCCAGCAGCGGGGACATCCGGAACACTGAAGCTTTCTTT	CASSGDIRNTEAFF
TRBV5-6	many	-	TRBJ2-7	TGTGCCAGCAGCCTTACAGAAGGGCTCGAGCAGTACTTC	CASSLTEGLEQYF
TRBV2	many	-	TRBJ2-7	TGTGCCAGCAGTTCCGGGTTCCTCTACGAGCAGTACTTC	CASSSGFLYEQYF
TRBV2	few	-	TRBJ2-1	TGTGCCACCCCGGGTCCCGGGGAGCAGTTCTTC	CATPGPGEQFF
TRBV27	many	TRBD2	TRBJ2-3	TGTGCCAGCAGTTTACTCCGGGCTAGCGGGAGTAGCACAGATACGCAGTATTTT	CASSLLRASGSSTDTQYF
TRBV27	many	-	TRBJ2-1	TGTGCCAGCAGTCCCTCTTTTGGAGAGAGCTCCTACAATGAGCAGTTCTTC	CASSPSFGESSYNEQFF
TRBV4-1	many	-	TRBJ2-7	TGCGCCAGCAGCCCGGGGGTTGGGGAGATCTACGAGCAGTACTTC	CASSPGVGEIYEQYF
TRBV20-1	many	-	TRBJ1-5	TGCAGTGCTAGTAGCCTGGCGGGGGAGTATAGCAATCAGCCCCAGCATTTT	CSASSLAGEYSNQPQHF
TRBV28	many	TRBD1	TRBJ1-4	TGTGCCAGCAGGCCGGACAGGCCTAATGAAAAACTGTTTTTT	CASRPDRPNEKLFF
TRBV5-5	-	-	TRBJ2-1	TGTGCCAGCGGCGAATGGTTCAGGGACGCCAATGAGCAGTTCTTC	CASGEWFRDANEQFF
TRBV7-6	many	-	TRBJ2-3	TGTGCCAGCAGCTATCAACCGACCAGGACACCGAGTGATACGCAGTATTTT	CASSYQPTRTPSDTQYF
TRBV28	medium-sized	-	TRBJ2-3	TGTGCCAGCAGTTTGGGTTGGGGAAAATCCCGCACAGATACGCAGTATTTT	CASSLGWGKSRTDTQYF
TRBV12-3/TRBV12-4	many	TRBD2	TRBJ2-5	TGTGCCAGCAGTTTAAAGGGACTAGCGGGACAAGAGACCCAGTACTTC	CASSLKGLAGQETQYF
TRBV7-8	many	-	TRBJ1-4	TGTGCCAGCAGGGGAACAGGGTGGTCTAATGAAAAACTGTTTTTT	CASRGTGWSNEKLFF
TRBV6-6	many	TRBD1	TRBJ2-7	TGTGCCAGCAGTTACTCCGGACAGGGGTACGAGCAGTACTTC	CASSYSGQGYEQYF
TRBV5-4	many	TRBD2	TRBJ2-7	TGTGCCAGCAGCTTGCGGGAGGCCCCCTACGAGCAGTACTTC	CASSLREAPYEQYF
TRBV12-3/TRBV12-4	many	-	TRBJ2-5	TGTGCCAGCAGTTTAAATGGCGGGCAAGAGACCCAGTACTTC	CASSLNGGQETQYF
TRBV4-1	many	-	TRBJ1-2	TGCGCCAGCAGCCACCGGACAGAATTCTATGGCTACACCTTC	CASSHRTEFYGYTF
TRBV7-6	many	TRBD2	TRBJ2-5	TGTGCCAGCAGCTCCCCGGGGGGAGTATTCCAAGAGACCCAGTACTTC	CASSSPGGVFQETQYF
TRBV6-2/TRBV6-3	many	TRBD2	TRBJ2-1	TGTGCCAGCAGTTACGGGAGGGTGCATGAGCAGTTCTTC	CASSYGRVHEQFF
TRBV10-2	-	TRBD2	TRBJ2-1	TGCGCCAGCGGTCAGCGGGGGGGCAATGAGCAGTTCTTC	CASGQRGGNEQFF
TRBV5-6	-	-	TRBJ2-7	TGTGCCAGCCGCTTGCGGGGCGTCGACGAGCAGTACTTC	CASRLRGVDEQYF
TRBV27	many	TRBD2	TRBJ2-3	TGTGCCAGCTGGGGACTAGCGGGACCCTCTAGCACAGATACGCAGTATTTT	CASWGLAGPSSTDTQYF
TRBV20-1	-	TRBD2	TRBJ2-1	TGCAGTGCTAGAGTAGGCGGGAGGGCCGGAAATGAGCAGTTCTTC	CSARVGGRAGNEQFF
TRBV19	many	-	TRBJ2-1	TGTGCCAGTAGCCCGGGGGGCAGTGAGCAGTTCTTC	CASSPGGSEQFF
TRBV2	many	-	TRBJ2-2	TGTGCCAGCAGTGAATGGGTCACCGGGGAGCTGTTTTTT	CASSEWVTGELFF